The 17 T cell receptor beta chains in this list originate from one sample, sequenced in a study of T cell responses to AZD1222 COVID-19 vaccine. Profiling relied on immunoSEQ multiplex PCR, and the TCRdb table lists in-frame clones only, not all of them. The sample includes 100,000 or so clones, just over 85% seen only once; the top ten take 1.4%. The sample in question was peripheral blood, obtained on day 0 of AZD1222 vaccination. The receptor source for this set is an adult in good health.

The chain has TRBV27 and TRBJ1-5; the match to TRBD1 covers 10 bases. Per germline, CDR1 MNHEY and CDR2 SMNVEV (reference sequence). The ends lost 8 bases at V and 7 bases at J; junction bases unmatched: 14. The CDR3 is 16 amino acids. The DNA for the CDR3 is TGTGCCAGCCGAGTTTCCGGGACAGGGGAACGACAGCCCCAGCATTTT. This encodes CASRVSGTGERQPQHF.

The rearrangement joins TRBV18 to TRBJ1-4, with TRBD1 matching 9 bases. The germline V gene encodes CDR1 KGHSH and CDR2 LQKENI. The CDR3 is 16 residues long. The junction had 9 bases not matched to a gene; V was cut back by 3 bases and J by 7 bases. The CDR3 here is CASSPLAQGAGEKLFF. The CDR3 bases are TGTGCCAGCTCACCCCTGGCACAGGGGGCAGGTGAAAAACTGTTTTTT.

The gene calls are TRBV19 and TRBJ1-1; D gene ambiguous. With 7 bases removed from V and 0 bases from J, the gap between germline ends came to 18 bases. The CDR3 covers 16 residues. In germline, CDR1 is LNHDA, CDR2 SQIVND (reference sequence). CDR3 sequence reads: CASTYLGGTVNTEAFF. Written as DNA, the CDR3 is TGTGCCAGTACTTATCTCGGCGGAACCGTGAACACTGAAGCTTTCTTT.

Here the CDR3 reads CASSDSFYGYTF. DNA for the CDR3: TGTGCCAGCAGTGATTCCTTCTATGGCTACACCTTC. This chain uses TRBV6-1 with TRBJ1-2; D ambiguous. This CDR3 region has 12 residues. CDR1 MNHNS and CDR2 SASEGT come from the germline V gene. V was clipped by 3 bases and J by 4 bases, with 6 bases between them.

The rearrangement uses TRBV30 and TRBJ2-7; 9 positions match TRBD1. CDR1 GTSNPN and CDR2 SVGIG come from the germline V gene (reference sequence). The junction had 7 bases not matched to a gene; V was cut back by 2 bases and J by 5 bases. The CDR3 sequence is 14 residues long. The CDR3 loop is CAWSYGDRADEQYF. The CDR3 coding sequence is TGTGCCTGGAGTTACGGGGACAGGGCTGACGAGCAGTACTTC.

The chain couples TRBV7-9 to TRBJ1-1; possibly TRBD1 for D (5 bases). The CDR3 is made up of 17 amino acids. Germline values: CDR1 SEHNR, CDR2 FQNEAQ (reference sequence). V lost 5 bases and J lost 6, with 25 bases in between. CDR3 protein: CASSLGSSDGGGAEAFF. In nucleotides, the CDR3 is TGTGCCAGCAGCCTCGGCTCCTCGGACGGCGGGGGGGCTGAAGCTTTCTTT.

The V gene is TRBV4-1, the J gene TRBJ1-3; D gene uncertain. Germline V gives CDR1 MGHRA, CDR2 YSYEKL. Deletions cut 0 bases from V and 4 bases from J, with 4 bases between. The CDR3 extends over 13 amino acids. The DNA for the CDR3 is TGCGCCAGCAGCCAAGATGACGGAAACACCATATATTTT. As protein: CASSQDDGNTIYF.

There are a few counts of this clone. The chain links TRBV28 to TRBJ1-1, with TRBD1 matching 8 bases. V shed 7 bases, J shed 4 bases, and the junction held 8 bases outside the gene matches. Germline CDR1 is MDHEN and CDR2 is SYDVKM. There are 14 residues in the CDR3. CDR3: CASTPQGGITEAFF. The CDR3 bases are TGTGCCAGCACTCCACAGGGGGGGATCACTGAAGCTTTCTTT.

This chain connects TRBV7-2 to TRBJ1-1; D call uncertain. Germline CDR1 reads SGHTA; CDR2 reads FQGNSA. Trimming cost V 5 bases and J 3 bases, with 16 bases left between them. The CDR3 runs to 15 residues. The CDR3 DNA sequence: TGTGCCAGCAGCCTTCCTAGTCTACCCTACACTGAAGCTTTCTTT. Translation gives CASSLPSLPYTEAFF.

V usage is TRBV2 and J usage is TRBJ1-4; D unclear. Germline assignment: CDR1 SNHLY and CDR2 FYNNEI. V was shortened by 4 bases and J by 7 bases, with 13 bases between the two germline ends. There are 14 residues in the CDR3. CDR3 region: CASSVEDFSEKLFF. Here the CDR3 DNA reads TGTGCCAGCAGTGTCGAGGATTTCAGTGAAAAACTGTTTTTT.

This sequence joins TRBV19 and TRBJ1-1, with no clear D. V was pared by 6 bases and J by 1 base, with 9 bases between. The CDR3 extends over 13 amino acids. Per germline, CDR1 LNHDA and CDR2 SQIVND (reference sequence). The CDR3 reads CASSPTQNTEAFF. CDR3 nucleotide sequence: TGTGCCAGTAGCCCTACCCAGAACACTGAAGCTTTCTTT.

This chain connects TRBV9 to TRBJ2-3; 7 nucleotides line up with TRBD2. The CDR3 has 15 amino acids. V lost 7 bases, J lost 3 bases, and 11 bases stayed unmatched. Germline values: CDR1 SGDLS, CDR2 YYNGEE. The CDR3 nucleotides read TGTGCCAGCGGCTTCGGGCGGGAGAATACAGATACGCAGTATTTT. Translated: CASGFGRENTDTQYF.

The rearrangement joins TRBV28 to TRBJ2-1, with D maybe TRBD2 (5 bases). Trimming cost V 6 bases and J 5 bases, with 8 bases left between them. Germline V gene sequence: CDR1 MDHEN, CDR2 SYDVKM. This CDR3 comprises 12 residues. Here the CDR3 reads CASRERDNEQFF. The CDR3 nucleotides read TGTGCCAGCAGAGAGAGGGACAATGAGCAGTTCTTC.

This chain joins TRBV9 and TRBJ2-1; 9 positions agree with TRBD2. After removal of 4 bases from V and 4 bases from J, the junction contained 12 bases not matched to a gene. Germline CDR1 SGDLS, CDR2 YYNGEE. CDR3 length: 17 residues. CDR3 coding DNA: TGTGCCAGCAGCCCACCCGGAGCTAGCGGGATTTACAATGAGCAGTTCTTC. Amino acids: CASSPPGASGIYNEQFF.

The gene calls are TRBV9 and TRBJ2-2, with D perhaps TRBD1 (6 bases). The CDR3 loop spans 15 amino acids. The germline CDR1 and CDR2 sequences are SGDLS and YYNGEE. Deletions cut 0 bases from V and 8 bases from J, with 14 bases between. The CDR3 region has the DNA TGTGCCAGCAGCGTAGGGTCGACAGGCCAGGGGGAGCTGTTTTTT. Encoded protein: CASSVGSTGQGELFF.

The rearrangement joins TRBV28 to TRBJ2-7; 9 nucleotides line up with TRBD1. Germline trimming cut 7 bases from V and 3 bases from J; bases unmatched to any gene: 16. The CDR3 runs to 17 residues. Germline assignment: CDR1 MDHEN and CDR2 SYDVKM. The CDR3 spells CASTSTAFGTGFYEQYF. The DNA of the CDR3 is TGTGCCAGCACCTCAACCGCGTTCGGGACAGGGTTCTACGAGCAGTACTTC.

The V and J genes are TRBV4-3 and TRBJ1-5, with D possibly TRBD1 on 5 matching bases. Per germline, CDR1 LGHNA and CDR2 YSLEER. This CDR3 contains 12 residues. The V gene lost 3 bases and the J gene lost 9 bases, with 9 bases spanning the gap. The CDR3 spells CASSHPGGPQHF. In DNA form, the CDR3 reads TGCGCCAGCAGCCACCCCGGGGGGCCCCAGCATTTT.